This T cell receptor (beta chain) was captured in a study of CD8+ T cells in alopecia areata listed by TCRdb under 2018. Regarding the complete study: Treated patients were enrolled in an open-label pilot trial of oral tofacitinib, 5 to 10 mg twice daily, for moderate-to-severe alopecia areata. Scalp clonality was compared among normal scalp (n=4), patchy alopecia areata scalp (n=8), and alopecia totalis/universalis scalp (n=8). In humans, TCRbeta sequencing was performed on scalp tissue and on sorted CD4+ and CD8+ peripheral blood T cells from healthy controls and from patients with patchy or totalis/universalis alopecia areata. Tofacitinib was administered for 6 to 18 months, and 6 months of follow-up off drug were then conducted to assess delayed response and recurrence. TCRbeta CDR3 regions were amplified by immunoSEQ multiplex PCR with 35 Vbeta forward and 13 Jbeta reverse primers. High-throughput TCRbeta sequencing was used to examine T cell clonal expansion in alopecia areata in both the C3H/HeJ mouse model and human patients. For the treated patients, the SALT score, which quantifies what percentage of scalp surface area is affected, served as the measure of disease severity. Tofacitinib-treated patients had biopsies at baseline and at 4 and 24 weeks of treatment, with a later scalp biopsy in several patients. RNA was obtained with the PAXgene miRNA kit for fixed scalp, the miRNeasy kit for PBMCs, and the RNeasy kit for mouse skin.

According to the germline V gene, CDR1 reads LGHNA and CDR2 reads YNFKEQ. Counted from cysteine to phenylalanine, this CDR3 has 16 amino acids. Only the CDR3 portion is preserved as DNA: 48 bases, with reading frame beginning at the first base. A distance of 16 bases separates the germline ends of V and J, which lose 4 bases and 2 bases respectively. This clone was found a few times. Its target antigen remains unknown. No base-level quality is on record; no much larger clone is a single base apart. According to the study, the label for this sample's time point signals: 4 weeks on oral tofacitinib. Taken with the paper, the label for treatment or condition translates to: oral pan-JAK inhibitor, 5-10 mg twice daily. Peripheral blood and lesional scalp punch biopsies were obtained from patients with alopecia areata. PBMCs were isolated by density centrifugation and stained for CD3, CD4 and CD8, after which CD4+ and CD8+ T cells were sorted on a FACSAria.

What the research found in general, with its limitations: Tofacitinib significantly lowered scalp clonality and the number of expanded CD8+ clones among the top 100 scalp clones. Compared with normal scalp, lesional scalp had higher clonality and more expanded CD8+ clones, particularly in alopecia totalis/universalis, a pattern that suggests antigenic drive. TCR sequences shared between patients were less clear than in mice, possibly partly because of HLA diversity in the patient population. Unlike mouse skin, which is dominated by gammadelta T cells, normal human skin has resident alphabeta T cells that are also sequenced, and this complicates analysis of the scalp TCR repertoire. Many expanded lesional clones persisted in scalp and blood during tofacitinib treatment, which may partly explain relapse after stopping treatment. Because the treated cohort was small and had just a single nonresponder, larger studies are needed to establish links between baseline CD8+ expansion and response.

Library generation was performed with the immunoSEQ multiplex PCR assay. RNA was extracted from all samples and reverse transcribed into cDNA as template for TCR sequencing. First-strand cDNA was synthesized using SuperScript III with a 2:1 mix of oligo-dT and random hexamers. Amplification bias was assessed with a synthetic immune receptor repertoire, and residual bias was removed computationally. As for how the authors treated the data: Raw reads were preprocessed to remove errors, and CDR3 was defined according to IMGT conventions as the region from the conserved cysteine to phenylalanine. Clonality was computed by normalizing Shannon entropy by log2 of the number of productive unique TCRs and subtracting the result from 1. Scalp TCRbeta sequences were cross-referenced with sorted blood CD4 and CD8 repertoires so that the CD4 or CD8 identity of scalp clones could be inferred. Here the immuneACCESS table is served through TCRdb, limited to in-frame sequences with V and J called. Missing clones are a known gap in these copies; in checked studies unresolved V genes cover under half, and the rest lacks a known reason. V, J and clone size were drawn from that table, and D and trimming were deduced from the DNA. The sample table contains about 220,000 clones; only one count was recorded for more than 45% of them. Clones ranked in the top ten supply about 1.4% of the sample.

Source: CD4+ T cells sorted from blood, taken at week 4, from a patient treated with tofacitinib. The receptor chain draws on TRBV4-2 and TRBJ2-3; the D segment may tentatively be TRBD1 or TRBD2, each giving 5 matched bases. The receptor comes from a human donor with alopecia areata. The bases read TGTGCCAGCAGCCTTGGGGGAAACCCCATCACAGATACGCAGTATTTT. This yields the protein CASSLGGNPITDTQYF.